This TCR beta chain was recovered during a study of beta chain features in type 1 diabetes. Study-level points and caveats: Type 1 diabetes patients had moderately but significantly shorter TCRB CDR3s in all four CD4+ subsets.

Expressed TCRB transcripts were sequenced, since all the RNA that had been isolated was reverse transcribed. Only in-frame clones appear in the TCRdb table, and some are missing; sequencing was by immunoSEQ multiplex PCR. This sample has 140,000 to 150,000 clones; 10% to 15% occur once, and the top ten carry approximately 1.3%. This clone showed up just a few times. Its cognate antigen is unknown. Trimming shortened V by 6 bases and J by 3 bases, and 14 bases separated the two germline ends. Germline CDR1 and CDR2: MDHEN and SYDVKM. This CDR3 has 15 residues. The origin of this receptor is a man in his late teens or twenties with type 1 diabetes. J is TRBJ2-2 and V is TRBV28; D is unclear. The sequenced material came from central memory CD4+ T cells from blood. For the CDR3, the DNA is TGTGCCAGCAGCCCCCATGGACCAGACACCGGGGAGCTGTTTTTT. Its translation is CASSPHGPDTGELFF.